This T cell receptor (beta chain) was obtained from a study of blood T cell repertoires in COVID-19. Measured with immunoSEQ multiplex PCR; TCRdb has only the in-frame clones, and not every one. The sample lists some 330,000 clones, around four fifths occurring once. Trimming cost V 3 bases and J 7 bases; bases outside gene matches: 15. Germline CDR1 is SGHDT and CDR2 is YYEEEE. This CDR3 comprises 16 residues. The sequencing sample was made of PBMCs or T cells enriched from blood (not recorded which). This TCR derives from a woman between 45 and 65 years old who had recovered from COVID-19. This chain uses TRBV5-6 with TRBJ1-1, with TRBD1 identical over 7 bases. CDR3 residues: CASSSGAGTARYEAFF. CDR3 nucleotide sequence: TGTGCCAGCAGCTCTGGCGCCGGGACAGCCCGATATGAAGCTTTCTTT.